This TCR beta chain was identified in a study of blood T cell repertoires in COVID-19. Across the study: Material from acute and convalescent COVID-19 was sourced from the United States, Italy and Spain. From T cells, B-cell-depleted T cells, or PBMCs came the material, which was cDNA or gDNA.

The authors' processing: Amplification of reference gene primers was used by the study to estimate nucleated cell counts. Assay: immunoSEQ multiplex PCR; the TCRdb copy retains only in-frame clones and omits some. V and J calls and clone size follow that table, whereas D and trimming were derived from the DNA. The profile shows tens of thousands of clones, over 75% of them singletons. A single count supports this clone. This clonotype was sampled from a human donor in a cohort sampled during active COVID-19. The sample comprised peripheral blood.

In nucleotides, the CDR3 is TGTGCCAGCAGTCTTGGGACTCGGGCTTTCTTT. Its protein product is CASSLGTRAFF. The chain carries TRBV6-2 or TRBV6-3 and TRBJ1-1, with D possibly matching TRBD1 (5 bases). V was trimmed by 5 bases and J by 11 bases, leaving 12 bases between them. The CDR3 consists of 11 residues. Germline CDR1 and CDR2: MNHEY and SVGEGT.